The entry that follows covers one TCR beta chain sequence. Its target is not known. Germline loops: CDR1 DFQATT, CDR2 SNEGSKA (reference sequence). V was clipped by 6 bases and J by 5 bases, with 4 bases between them. This CDR3 spans 9 amino acids. The sample belongs to a study of T cells in localized non-small cell lung cancer. General study results and limits: Greater blood T cell density accompanied longer overall survival. Clonality peaked in uninvolved adjacent lung rather than tumor. Tumor samples were not multi-region, leaving intratumor heterogeneity unexcluded.

Measured with immunoSEQ multiplex PCR; TCRdb has only the in-frame clones, and not every one. The data contain tens of thousands of clones, 86% of them singletons. Here the sequenced sample was peripheral blood, taken before any cancer treatment. This receptor was obtained from a woman aged 35-75 years with stage I lung adenocarcinoma. This rearrangement joins TRBV20-1 to TRBJ2-5; D gene ambiguous. The CDR3 bases are TGCAGTGCAAAGGAGACCCAGTACTTC. Translating gives CSAKETQYF.